This T cell receptor (beta chain) is drawn from a study of cytomegalovirus exposure and HLA in healthy donors. Study-wide findings and caveats: While the bulk of TCR sequences proved rare, some public TCRs turned up in many donors. For TCR beta chains, V- and J-gene trimming was later linked to a missense DCLRE1C variant. An analysis that was carried out later associated fewer than 20,000 TCR beta sequences with HLA alleles at 0.05 false discovery rate. When the data were analyzed later, several of the most significant clusters appeared to be linked to common viral pathogens.

The CDR3 is 15 amino acids. The ends lost 4 bases at V and 6 bases at J; junction bases unmatched: 6. CDR1 and CDR2 from the germline V gene are ENHRY and SYGVKD. Remarks on this clone: Antigen specificity is unknown.

The PCR was carried out with 60 Vbeta primers and 13 Jbeta primers. Generated by immunoSEQ multiplex PCR, the TCRdb table keeps only in-frame clones and is missing some. The sample consists of more than 50,000 clones, over 75% of them appearing once. The chain recombines TRBV10-3 with TRBJ2-3; 11 bases agree with TRBD2. This sequence originates from a female donor in good health and CMV-seronegative. Sequenced material: PBMCs. The CDR3 nucleotides read TGTGCCATCAGTGTAGCTAGCGGGAGGTCTGATACGCAGTATTTT. Amino acids: CAISVASGRSDTQYF.